Presented here are 20 T cell receptor beta chains from one specimen sequenced in a study of early T cells in non-severe SARS-CoV-2 infection. TCRdb re-called the 5' RACE reads through MiXCR, storing one row per CDR3 protein. Of some 77,000 distinct CDR3 sequences listed, about 12% are singletons. This sample comprised whole blood, obtained at baseline. Source of these receptors: an adult who was a healthcare worker with PCR-confirmed SARS-CoV-2 infection or an uninfected control (not recorded which). The donor label of this sample is uncertain.

The J gene is TRBJ2-3, the V gene TRBV11-2, with TRBD2 matching over 10 bases. The CDR3 totals 16 residues. CDR1 SGHAT and CDR2 FQNNGV come from the germline V gene. Trimming took 5 bases from V and 2 from J; bases not matched to a gene: 7. The CDR3 protein is CASSPLLAGYTDTQYF. CDR3 nucleotide sequence: TGTGCCAGCAGCCCCCTACTAGCGGGATACACAGATACGCAGTATTTT.

This clonotype was seen repeatedly, ten times or more. CDR3 sequence reads: CASSPPGTGRDTQYF. The CDR3 nucleotides are TGTGCCAGCTCACCACCTGGGACAGGGCGGGATACGCAGTATTTT. J is TRBJ2-3 and V is TRBV18; TRBD1 matches at 9 bases. The CDR3 is 15 residues long. Trimming took 0 bases from V and 6 from J; bases not matched to a gene: 4. Germline assignment: CDR1 KGHSH and CDR2 LQKENI.

This clonotype has just a few counts. J is TRBJ2-1 and V is TRBV29-1; the D gene is possibly TRBD1 (5 bases). Germline CDR1 SQVTM, CDR2 ANQGSEA. The CDR3 runs to 11 residues. V shed 7 bases and J shed 4 bases, with 8 bases lying between them. The CDR3 DNA reads as TGCAGCGGAGACAGTTACAATGAGCAGTTCTTC. It is translated as CSGDSYNEQFF.

The V call is TRBV19, the J call TRBJ1-2; D not resolved. V gave up 0 bases and J gave up 8 bases, with 13 bases separating them. CDR1 is LNHDA, CDR2 SQIVND, per germline (reference sequence). This CDR3 is built from 14 residues. The CDR3 reads CASSIDGERGGYTF. The CDR3 region has the DNA TGTGCCAGTAGTATAGACGGGGAGCGAGGGGGCTACACCTTC.

This clonotype turned up a few times. V usage is TRBV7-2 and J usage is TRBJ1-2, with a weak D call TRBD1 (5 bases). V lost 4 bases to trimming and J lost 4 bases, with 13 bases between them. The CDR3 length is 14 residues. Germline loops: CDR1 SGHTA, CDR2 FQGNSA. CDR3 in amino acids: CASSSPGRSYGYTF. The DNA for the CDR3 is TGTGCCAGCAGCTCGCCGGGACGGTCCTATGGCTACACCTTC.

This clonotype appeared many times. This sequence joins TRBV7-9 and TRBJ2-7; TRBD1 matches 8 bases. The V gene's germline CDR1 is SEHNR and CDR2 FQNEAQ (reference sequence). V lost 4 bases to trimming and J lost 2 bases; unmatched junction nucleotides: 7. The CDR3 length is 15 residues. Here the CDR3 DNA reads TGTGCCAGCAGCTGGACGGGGACAGGAGCCTACGAGCAGTACTTC. It encodes CASSWTGTGAYEQYF.

This clonotype was counted ten times or more. J is TRBJ2-5 and V is TRBV12-3 or TRBV12-4, with D possibly TRBD2 on 6 matching bases. With 8 bases removed from V and 1 base from J, the gap between germline ends came to 17 bases. The CDR3 is 15 amino acids. This CDR3 is CASARRGGLQETQYF. The CDR3 DNA reads as TGTGCCAGCGCAAGAAGGGGAGGACTCCAAGAGACCCAGTACTTC.

The rearrangement uses TRBV10-3 and TRBJ1-2, with D possibly TRBD1 on 5 matching bases. Germline CDR1 reads ENHRY; CDR2 reads SYGVKD. CDR3 length equals 16 residues. Deletions cut 3 bases from V and 4 bases from J, with 18 bases between. The CDR3 spells CAISEGLTTAGYGYTF. The CDR3 coding sequence is TGTGCCATCAGTGAAGGGTTGACGACAGCTGGCTATGGCTACACCTTC.

The chain has TRBV7-2 and TRBJ2-5, with D perhaps being TRBD1 or TRBD2 (5 bases each). With 3 bases removed from V and 1 base from J, the gap between germline ends came to 12 bases. Germline V gene data show CDR1 as SGHTA and CDR2 as FQGNSA. This CDR3 has 15 residues. CDR3 amino acids: CASSFAVGAQETQYF. The CDR3 DNA reads TGTGCCAGCAGCTTCGCCGTCGGGGCCCAAGAGACCCAGTACTTC. Complete variable domain (other parts from reference TRBV7-2 and TRBJ2-5): GAGVSQSPSNKVTEKGKDVELRCDPISGHTALYWYRQSLGQGLEFLIYFQGNSAPDKSGLPSDRFSAERTGGSVSTLTIQRTQQEDSAVYLCASSFAVGAQETQYFGPGTRLLVL.

This clonotype was observed a few times. The rearrangement joins TRBV7-3 to TRBJ2-2, with D uncertain. Germline-derived CDR1 and CDR2 are SGHTA and FQGTGA. The CDR3 spans 15 residues. V lost 5 bases and J 0 bases, leaving 10 bases between the germline ends. The CDR3 region is CASSPRLANTGELFF. CDR3 nucleotide sequence: TGTGCCAGCAGCCCCCGCCTAGCGAACACCGGGGAGCTGTTTTTT.

The chain has TRBV10-1 and TRBJ1-1; the D is unclear. This CDR3 region has 17 residues. Germline loops: CDR1 WNHNN, CDR2 SYGVQD (reference sequence). V was pared by 3 bases and J by 1 base, with 18 bases between. The CDR3 here is CASSDPRPDGENTEAFF. The CDR3 DNA sequence: TGCGCCAGCAGTGACCCCAGACCGGACGGGGAGAACACTGAAGCTTTCTTT.

This clonotype occurred a few times. The CDR3 region is CASSQDRGLAGITGELFF. DNA for the CDR3: TGTGCCAGCAGCCAAGATCGGGGACTAGCGGGTATCACCGGGGAGCTGTTTTTT. The chain is built from TRBV3-1 and TRBJ2-2; the match to TRBD2 covers 12 bases. The trim removed 0 bases at V and 4 bases at J, leaving 6 bases unmatched. The CDR3 consists of 18 residues. Germline V gives CDR1 LGHDT, CDR2 YNNKEL (reference sequence).

In its sample, this clonotype was seen a few times. V is TRBV6-2 or TRBV6-3 and J is TRBJ1-2, with TRBD1 identical over 7 bases. J lost 4 bases, V lost 6 bases, and 17 bases had no gene match. This CDR3 has 17 amino acids. Germline lookup yields CDR1 MNHEY and CDR2 SVGEGT. The CDR3 sequence: CASSLGRGYRGFYGYTF. CDR3 nucleotides: TGTGCCAGCAGCCTGGGCCGCGGTTACAGGGGCTTCTATGGCTACACCTTC.

This clonotype showed up just a few times. This sequence joins TRBV7-9 and TRBJ2-1, with D uncertain. Trimming pared 1 base from V and 0 bases from J, leaving 7 bases between. The CDR3 length is 15 residues. The germline CDR1 and CDR2 sequences are SEHNR and FQNEAQ (reference sequence). The CDR3: CASSLGSPSYNEQFF. In DNA form, the CDR3 reads TGTGCCAGCAGCTTAGGGAGCCCCTCCTACAATGAGCAGTTCTTC.

V is TRBV6-2 or TRBV6-3 and J is TRBJ1-1, with no clear D. CDR3 length: 13 amino acids. Germline loops: CDR1 MNHEY, CDR2 SVGEGT. V lost 8 bases and J lost 1, with 11 bases in between. The CDR3 DNA sequence: TGTGCCAGCCGAGAAAACAGGAACACTGAAGCTTTCTTT. Translating it yields CASRENRNTEAFF.

This chain joins TRBV27 and TRBJ2-3; D possibly uses TRBD1 or TRBD2 (5 bases each). This CDR3 has 15 residues. Trimming pared 4 bases from V and 8 bases from J, leaving 19 bases between. CDR1 MNHEY and CDR2 SMNVEV come from the germline V gene (reference sequence). CDR3 coding DNA: TGTGCCAGCAGTTACTCCGGGGCAGACATGGGTACGCAGTATTTT. Encoded protein: CASSYSGADMGTQYF.

The J gene is TRBJ1-2, the V gene TRBV6-6, with D tentatively TRBD1 (6 bases). The germline V gene has CDR1 MNHNY and CDR2 SVGAGI (reference sequence). V was cut by 2 bases and J by 4 bases, with 17 bases left in between. The CDR3 consists of 16 residues. The CDR3 DNA is TGTGCCAGCAGTTACGCCGAGACAGCAGGGGTCTATGGCTACACCTTC. Translating it yields CASSYAETAGVYGYTF.

This clonotype has only a few counts. The V gene is TRBV5-1, the J gene TRBJ2-1, with TRBD2 identical over 14 bases. V was clipped by 2 bases and J by 11 bases; unmatched bases: 6. The CDR3 loop spans 15 amino acids. Germline CDR1 SGHRS, CDR2 YFSETQ. The CDR3 is CASSLPGLAGEQQFF. The CDR3, as DNA: TGCGCCAGCAGCTTACCGGGACTAGCGGGGGAACAGCAGTTCTTC.

This clonotype was observed many times. The chain couples TRBV6-6 to TRBJ2-7; 15 nucleotides match TRBD2. This CDR3 contains 16 residues. Germline V lookup: CDR1 MNHNY, CDR2 SVGAGI (reference sequence). J gave up 7 bases and V 6 bases, and 10 bases lay outside the gene matches. Here the CDR3 reads CASRSRTSGRVGEQYF. DNA for the CDR3: TGTGCCAGCAGATCCCGGACTAGCGGGAGGGTTGGAGAGCAGTACTTC.

This clonotype was picked up a small number of times. The rearrangement links TRBV7-2 to TRBJ1-6; TRBD1 matches at 8 bases. Trimming cost V 5 bases and J 10 bases; bases outside gene matches: 10. Germline CDR1 reads SGHTA; CDR2 reads FQGNSA. The CDR3 totals 15 residues. The CDR3: CASSLGQGSNSPLHF. The CDR3 region has the DNA TGTGCCAGCAGCCTCGGACAGGGCTCAAACTCACCCCTCCACTTT.